These 5 T cell receptor beta chains were all obtained from the same sample, sequenced in a study of shared clonotypes between healthy human individuals. Libraries were prepared by immunoSEQ multiplex PCR; TCRdb keeps only in-frame clonotypes and omits some of them. The sample contains about 1 million clones, about 75% of which appear only once. The sequenced material came from memory CD4+ T cells sorted from blood. Noted subset: CD45RA-negative fraction. The receptors here all came from a man between 18 and 35 years old in good health.

The CDR3 region has the DNA TGTGCCAGCAGTAAACAGGGTTACGAGCAGTACTTC. It translates to CASSKQGYEQYF. The V gene is TRBV25-1, the J gene TRBJ2-7; TRBD1 is a possible D gene (6 bases). The CDR3 length is 12 residues. Germline V gene lookup returns CDR1 MGHDK and CDR2 SYGVNS. The germline V and J ends were trimmed by 5 bases and 4 bases, with 9 bases remaining between them.

This clone was seen just once. The CDR3 loop is CASSGQFEEQYF. The CDR3, as DNA: TGTGCCAGTAGCGGGCAGTTCGAAGAGCAGTACTTC. The V gene is TRBV19, the J gene TRBJ2-7, with unresolved D. This CDR3 has 12 amino acids. In germline, CDR1 is LNHDA, CDR2 SQIVND (reference sequence). Trimming cost V 6 bases and J 7 bases, with 13 bases left between them.

Only a few counts were recorded for this clone. This is likely an artifact of a read error, given a far larger clone one base away. This sample also contains other DNA sequences that code for the same CDR3. The rearrangement links TRBV5-5 to TRBJ1-1, with a weak D call TRBD1 (5 bases). V lost 0 bases, J lost 5 bases, and 11 bases lay in between. This CDR3 comprises 14 residues. Per germline, CDR1 SGHKS and CDR2 YYEKEE (reference sequence). For the CDR3, the DNA is TGTGCCAGCAGCTTGGAAGGGGTGGGGACTGAAGCTTTCTTT. Translation gives CASSLEGVGTEAFF.

Points on this clone: Other DNA sequences of this sample code for an identical CDR3. The chain combines TRBV5-1 with TRBJ2-5, with TRBD1 matching over 11 bases. With V trimmed by 0 bases and J by 5 bases, 3 bases remained unmatched. CDR3 length: 15 residues. Germline V gives CDR1 SGHRS, CDR2 YFSETQ. DNA of the CDR3: TGCGCCAGCAGCTTGGGGACAGGGGGCAGGGAGACCCAGTACTTC. It translates to CASSLGTGGRETQYF. Full variable domain (missing parts from reference TRBV5-1 and TRBJ2-5): KAGVTQTPRYLIKTRGQQVTLSCSPISGHRSVSWYQQTPGQGLQFLFEYFSETQRNKGNFPGRFSGRQFSNSRSEMNVSTLELGDSALYLCASSLGTGGRETQYFGPGTRLLVL.

The chain recombines TRBV6-1 with TRBJ2-3; perhaps TRBD2 as D (6 bases). This CDR3 is built from 12 residues. Trimming shortened V by 5 bases and J by 7 bases, and 10 bases separated the two germline ends. Germline V CDR1 and CDR2: MNHNS, SASEGT. CDR3 residues: CASSPSGYTQYF. The CDR3 bases are TGTGCCAGCAGTCCGAGCGGGTATACGCAGTATTTT.